This TCR beta chain was captured in a study of beta chain features in type 1 diabetes. Germline values: CDR1 SGDLS, CDR2 YYNGEE. The length of the CDR3 is 16 residues. The V and J ends lost 1 base and 5 bases, in that order; junction bases with no gene match: 9. This clone has more than one count but fewer than ten. The entirety of the isolated RNA underwent reverse transcription, so expressed TCRB transcripts were sequenced. TCRdb's table, derived via immunoSEQ multiplex PCR, lists solely in-frame clones and lacks some. The sample yields almost 350,000 clones, 7.5% to 9% seen once. Source material: central memory CD4+ T cells from blood. The V gene is TRBV9, the J gene TRBJ2-5; TRBD2 aligns across 9 bases. The TCR was taken from a woman aged 18-35 years in good health. The CDR3 DNA is TGTGCCAGCAGCGTAAGCTCGGGACTAGCAGGGGAGACCCAGTACTTC. It yields the protein CASSVSSGLAGETQYF.